Following are 27 T cell receptor beta chains from one sample sequenced in a study of blood T cell repertoires in COVID-19. Profiled with immunoSEQ multiplex PCR; TCRdb holds only in-frame clones, not every one. The repertoire holds a few hundred thousand clones, with 80% to 90% as singletons. The sample was peripheral blood. The receptors come from a woman aged 40 to 50 who had recovered from COVID-19.

As for this clone: Other DNA sequences from this sample encode an identical CDR3 as well. The gene calls are TRBV7-2 and TRBJ1-3; 7 bases line up with TRBD1. CDR1 SGHTA and CDR2 FQGNSA come from the germline V gene. V shed 6 bases and J 3 bases; nucleotides not matched to a gene: 2. The CDR3 is made up of 13 amino acids. The DNA for the CDR3 is TGTGCCAGCAGGCCAGGGGGTGGAAACACCATATATTTT. Its translation: CASRPGGGNTIYF. Looking up the rest from reference TRBV7-2 and TRBJ1-3 gives the full variable domain: GAGVSQSPSNKVTEKGKDVELRCDPISGHTALYWYRQSLGQGLEFLIYFQGNSAPDKSGLPSDRFSAERTGGSVSTLTIQRTQQEDSAVYLCASRPGGGNTIYFGEGSWLTVV.

The CDR3 sequence: CASSLNSGNTIYF. As DNA, the CDR3 is TGTGCCAGCAGTTTGAACAGCGGAAACACCATATATTTT. The chain employs TRBV12-3 or TRBV12-4 and TRBJ1-3; no firm D call. V lost 3 bases, J lost 4 bases, and 7 bases lay in between. The CDR3 contains 13 residues.

The chain couples TRBV9 to TRBJ1-2, with 9 bases lining up with TRBD1. The CDR3 runs to 13 residues. The V and J ends lost 3 bases and 7 bases, in that order; junction bases with no gene match: 4. Per germline, CDR1 SGDLS and CDR2 YYNGEE. CDR3 sequence (DNA): TGTGCCAGCAGCGCAGGGACAGGGAGTGGCTACACCTTC. Its translation: CASSAGTGSGYTF. The variable domain in full, completed from reference TRBV9 and TRBJ1-2, reads DSGVTQTPKHLITATGQRVTLRCSPRSGDLSVYWYQQSLDQGLQFLIQYYNGEERAKGNILERFSAQQFPDLHSELNLSSLELGDSALYFCASSAGTGSGYTFGSGTRLTVV.

This chain connects TRBV9 to TRBJ2-6, with D perhaps TRBD1 (6 bases). Trimming left V 2 bases short and J 0 bases short, with 12 bases between. Germline V gene lookup returns CDR1 SGDLS and CDR2 YYNGEE. The CDR3 has 17 amino acids. CDR3 nucleotide sequence: TGTGCCAGCAGCGTCAGGGGTAGTCTCTCTGGGGCCAACGTCCTGACTTTC. Protein: CASSVRGSLSGANVLTF.

This sequence joins TRBV7-2 and TRBJ2-1; D is possibly TRBD1 (5 bases). The CDR3 covers 17 residues. Trimming shortened V by 3 bases and J by 4 bases, and 19 bases separated the two germline ends. The germline V gene has CDR1 SGHTA and CDR2 FQGNSA. The DNA for the CDR3 is TGTGCCAGCAGCTTCCGACAGTCCCTCCTAGGGTACAATGAGCAGTTCTTC. Amino acid sequence: CASSFRQSLLGYNEQFF. Full variable domain (remainder filled in from reference TRBV7-2 and TRBJ2-1): GAGVSQSPSNKVTEKGKDVELRCDPISGHTALYWYRQSLGQGLEFLIYFQGNSAPDKSGLPSDRFSAERTGGSVSTLTIQRTQQEDSAVYLCASSFRQSLLGYNEQFFGPGTRLTVL.

For the CDR3, the DNA is TGTGCCAGTAGTATTAGGACAGGGGGATCTCTCGGGGTAGCAACTAATGAAAAACTGTTTTTT. This sequence encodes CASSIRTGGSLGVATNEKLFF. The rearrangement links TRBV19 to TRBJ1-4, with 10 bases aligning to TRBD1. Germline lookup yields CDR1 LNHDA and CDR2 SQIVND (reference sequence). The CDR3 totals 21 residues. V lost 3 bases to trimming and J lost 0 bases; unmatched junction nucleotides: 16.

The J gene is TRBJ1-2, the V gene TRBV3-1 (or the pseudogene TRBV3-2); D is perhaps TRBD1 (6 bases). Deletions cut 4 bases from V and 4 bases from J, with 16 bases between. The V gene's germline CDR1 is LGHDT and CDR2 YNNKEL (reference sequence). The CDR3 sequence is 15 residues long. The CDR3 nucleotides are TGTGCCAGCAGCCCTGCCTTAACAGGGATCTATGGCTACACCTTC. As protein: CASSPALTGIYGYTF.

The CDR3 nucleotides read TGTGCCAGCAGCCAAGATATCAGGCCCGAGCAGTACTTC. Its translation is CASSQDIRPEQYF. This chain joins TRBV3-1 (or the pseudogene TRBV3-2) and TRBJ2-7, with no clear D. The CDR3 runs 13 residues. Germline V gives CDR1 LGHDT, CDR2 YNNKEL (reference sequence). V lost 0 bases and J 6 bases, leaving 9 bases between the germline ends.

The chain has TRBV18 and TRBJ2-3; no reliable D call. Germline V CDR1 and CDR2: KGHSH, LQKENI. The CDR3 has 14 amino acids. Trimming left V 3 bases short and J 3 bases short, with 10 bases between. The DNA of the CDR3 is TGTGCCAGCTCACCGGTATCCAGGACAGATACGCAGTATTTT. Translation gives CASSPVSRTDTQYF. Looking up the rest from reference TRBV18 and TRBJ2-3 gives the full variable domain: NAGVMQNPRHLVRRRGQEARLRCSPMKGHSHVYWYRQLPEEGLKFMVYLQKENIIDESGMPKERFSAEFPKEGPSILRIQQVVRGDSAAYFCASSPVSRTDTQYFGPGTRLTVL.

This clone was picked up a small number of times. The CDR3 protein is CAISRGQEQDYGYTF. CDR3 in DNA: TGTGCCATCAGCAGGGGACAGGAACAGGACTATGGCTACACCTTC. V is TRBV10-3 and J is TRBJ1-2, with 8 nucleotides matching TRBD1. Germline-derived CDR1 and CDR2 are ENHRY and SYGVKD. V lost 6 bases, J lost 3 bases, and 9 bases stayed unmatched. The CDR3 is 15 amino acids.

This clone has a handful of counts. The rearrangement links TRBV3-1 (or the pseudogene TRBV3-2) to TRBJ2-1; D is perhaps TRBD2 (6 bases). With 4 bases removed from V and 7 bases from J, the gap between germline ends came to 11 bases. Germline V lookup: CDR1 LGHDT, CDR2 YNNKEL (reference sequence). This CDR3 contains 13 residues. This CDR3 reads CASSRSSGNEQFF. The CDR3 DNA reads TGTGCCAGCAGCCGGAGTAGCGGTAATGAGCAGTTCTTC.

The gene calls are TRBV18 and TRBJ1-3; possibly TRBD1 for D (6 bases). The germline V gene has CDR1 KGHSH and CDR2 LQKENI. This CDR3 is built from 16 residues. V gave up 2 bases and J gave up 1 base, with 12 bases separating them. The CDR3 reads CASSPSAGASGNTIYF. DNA for the CDR3: TGTGCCAGCTCACCATCGGCAGGGGCATCTGGAAACACCATATATTTT. The full variable domain, rest sourced from reference TRBV18 and TRBJ1-3, is NAGVMQNPRHLVRRRGQEARLRCSPMKGHSHVYWYRQLPEEGLKFMVYLQKENIIDESGMPKERFSAEFPKEGPSILRIQQVVRGDSAAYFCASSPSAGASGNTIYFGEGSWLTVV.

The chain has TRBV5-4 and TRBJ1-6; no clear D. Trimming pared 0 bases from V and 7 bases from J, leaving 8 bases between. The CDR3 is 14 residues long. Germline V gene data show CDR1 as SGHNT and CDR2 as YYREEE (reference sequence). CDR3: CASSLDKFNSPLHF. The CDR3 nucleotides are TGTGCCAGCAGCTTGGACAAATTCAATTCACCCCTCCACTTT.

This sequence joins TRBV6-2 or TRBV6-3 and TRBJ2-7; 10 nucleotides match TRBD2. Germline trimming cut 2 bases from V and 5 bases from J; bases unmatched to any gene: 12. CDR3 length: 17 residues. Germline V gene data show CDR1 as MNHEY and CDR2 as SVGEGT. The CDR3 is CASSYLVSGGKRDEQYF. The CDR3 DNA sequence: TGTGCCAGCAGTTACCTGGTTAGCGGGGGGAAGCGCGACGAGCAGTACTTC.

This clone is a singleton in its sample. The chain is built from TRBV11-3 and TRBJ1-2; 7 nucleotides align to TRBD1. After removal of 5 bases from V and 5 bases from J, the junction contained 20 bases not matched to a gene. Germline values: CDR1 SGHNT, CDR2 YENEEA. The CDR3 runs to 18 residues. CDR3 region: CASSKAWTSGTAPYGYTF. The CDR3 DNA sequence: TGTGCCAGCAGCAAGGCATGGACGTCCGGGACAGCCCCTTATGGCTACACCTTC.

The chain couples TRBV29-1 to TRBJ2-5, with D perhaps matching TRBD1 (6 bases). Germline CDR1 and CDR2: SQVTM and ANQGSEA. This CDR3 region has 14 residues. V lost 6 bases, J lost 4 bases, and 18 bases lay in between. DNA of the CDR3: TGCAGCGTCCGGGACACCCAAATGGGAGAGACCCAGTACTTC. This sequence encodes CSVRDTQMGETQYF.

CDR3 nucleotide sequence: TGTGCCAGCAGCCCGCTAGCGGGGGGGACCTACGAGCAGTACTTC. It translates to CASSPLAGGTYEQYF. The rearrangement links TRBV14 to TRBJ2-7, with 12 bases fitting TRBD2. J was trimmed by 2 bases and V by 4 bases; bases with no gene match: 3. Per the germline V gene, CDR1 is SGHDN and CDR2 is FVKESK. CDR3 length equals 15 residues.

This sequence joins TRBV19 and TRBJ2-2; TRBD2 might be the D (5 bases). This CDR3 region has 14 residues. V lost 7 bases to trimming and J lost 2 bases, with 11 bases between them. CDR1 is LNHDA and CDR2 is SQIVND in the germline V gene (reference sequence). The CDR3 loop reads CASNRRRNTGELFF. The CDR3 DNA is TGTGCCAGTAACCGGAGGCGTAACACCGGGGAGCTGTTTTTT.

Here the CDR3 reads CASSPRRGNEQYF. CDR3 nucleotides: TGTGCCAGCAGTCCACGCAGGGGAAACGAGCAGTACTTC. The V gene is TRBV12-3 or TRBV12-4, the J gene TRBJ2-7; tentatively, D is TRBD1 (6 bases). V gave up 5 bases and J gave up 5 bases, with 13 bases separating them. CDR3 length equals 13 residues.

V usage is TRBV9 and J usage is TRBJ1-3; D possibly corresponds to TRBD1 (5 bases). V lost 3 bases and J lost 0, with 13 bases in between. The CDR3 spans 16 residues. Looked up from germline, CDR1 is SGDLS and CDR2 is YYNGEE. DNA of the CDR3: TGTGCCAGCAGCGCAAGGGGATGGAGCTCTGGAAACACCATATATTTT. It encodes CASSARGWSSGNTIYF.

The rearrangement uses TRBV30 and TRBJ2-7; no firm D call. The germline CDR1 and CDR2 sequences are GTSNPN and SVGIG (reference sequence). The V end was cut by 3 bases, the J end by 5 bases, with 11 bases between. CDR3 size: 12 residues. The CDR3 sequence: CAWSILSDEQYF. Written as DNA, the CDR3 is TGTGCCTGGAGCATACTGTCCGACGAGCAGTACTTC.

The CDR3 nucleotides are TGTGCCAGCAGCCCGGTAGGGGCTAACTATGGCTACACCTTC. Residues: CASSPVGANYGYTF. The V call is TRBV7-9, the J call TRBJ1-2; TRBD1 might be the D (5 bases). Per germline, CDR1 SEHNR and CDR2 FQNEAQ (reference sequence). The CDR3 is 14 amino acids. Trimming removed 5 bases at V and 0 bases at J, with 10 bases between.

Comments on this clone: Distinct nucleotide sequences in the sample also encode this CDR3. The V gene is TRBV6-2 or TRBV6-3, the J gene TRBJ1-1, with D unresolved. The CDR3 is 13 residues long. Germline CDR1 reads MNHEY; CDR2 reads SVGEGT. Trimming took 2 bases from V and 5 from J, leaving 9 bases between them. The CDR3 is CASSYRGGTEAFF. As DNA, the CDR3 is TGTGCCAGCAGTTACCGTGGAGGTACTGAAGCTTTCTTT.

The chain recombines TRBV29-1 with TRBJ2-1; D is uncertain. Trimming stripped 8 bases from V and 6 bases from J, with 14 bases between. The CDR3 loop spans 12 amino acids. CDR1 and CDR2 from the germline V gene are SQVTM and ANQGSEA. The chain's CDR3 is CSPQTASNEQFF. CDR3 DNA sequence: TGCAGCCCTCAGACGGCTAGCAATGAGCAGTTCTTC.

CDR3 in amino acids: CASTDRGREQYF. DNA for the CDR3: TGTGCCAGCACCGATAGGGGTCGCGAGCAGTACTTC. This chain joins TRBV28 and TRBJ2-7; maybe TRBD1 (5 bases). The CDR3 consists of 12 residues. The germline CDR1 and CDR2 sequences are MDHEN and SYDVKM. V was clipped by 7 bases and J by 6 bases, with 13 bases between them.

As to this clone: Distinct nucleotide sequences in the sample also encode this CDR3. The chain carries TRBV28 and TRBJ2-3, with 9 bases identical to TRBD1. Trimming removed 2 bases from V and 4 bases from J; junction bases left unmatched: 4. The germline V gene encodes CDR1 MDHEN and CDR2 SYDVKM. The CDR3 covers 15 residues. The CDR3 bases are TGTGCCAGCAGTTTACTACAGGGGGCCGCAGATACGCAGTATTTT. Its translation is CASSLLQGAADTQYF.

This clone showed up just once. CDR3: CAGANPGTAYNEQFF. CDR3 nucleotide sequence: TGTGCCGGCGCGAACCCCGGAACAGCTTACAATGAGCAGTTCTTC. The chain couples TRBV28 to TRBJ2-1; D gene ambiguous. Deletions cut 11 bases from V and 4 bases from J, with 21 bases between. The CDR3 totals 15 residues. Germline V lookup: CDR1 MDHEN, CDR2 SYDVKM.